This passage covers 17 T cell receptor beta chains from one sample sequenced in a study of beta chain features in type 1 diabetes (dated by TCRdb to the late 2010s). Receptors were amplified or captured by the immunoSEQ multiplex PCR assay. The entire isolated RNA was reverse transcribed using the High Capacity cDNA Reverse Transcription Kit, and thus expressed TCRB transcripts were sequenced. The table comes from immuneACCESS by way of TCRdb, which keeps in-frame sequences with V and J called. Part of the clones is missing from these tables; in studies checked, under half for an unresolved V gene and the rest for unknown reasons. Here the sample has about 270,000 clones; 11% to 15% occur a single time. The ten largest clones add up to roughly 0.024% of the sample. The sequenced sample was naive CD4+ T cells from blood. The cell subset or site tag for this specimen amounts to: true naive CD4+ T cells. The origin of the receptors is a woman in her thirties or forties in good health.

This clone was seen a handful of times. The rearrangement links TRBV5-4 to TRBJ2-1; no firm D call. There are 14 residues in the CDR3. Germline V gene data show CDR1 as SGHNT and CDR2 as YYREEE (reference sequence). The germline V and J ends were trimmed by 4 bases and 7 bases, with 15 bases remaining between them. The CDR3 reads CASSQTGGPNEQFF. Here the CDR3 DNA reads TGTGCCAGCAGCCAGACTGGCGGCCCGAATGAGCAGTTCTTC.

The J gene is TRBJ1-5, the V gene TRBV7-8; perhaps TRBD1 as D (5 bases). Germline CDR1 SGHVS, CDR2 FQNEAQ. This CDR3 has 15 residues. V shed 2 bases and J shed 6 bases, with 14 bases lying between them. CDR3 residues: CASSLSRQGGQPQHF. DNA of the CDR3: TGTGCCAGCAGCTTAAGTCGGCAGGGTGGTCAGCCCCAGCATTTT.

This clone was counted a few times. This chain joins TRBV13 and TRBJ1-6, with unresolved D. This CDR3 contains 16 residues. The V end lost 7 bases, the J end lost 0 bases, and 13 bases lay between the germline ends. Germline V gives CDR1 PRHDT, CDR2 FYEKMQ (reference sequence). CDR3 DNA sequence: TGTGCCAGCAAGATGGGCGTCGGCTCCTATAATTCACCCCTCCACTTT. Its protein product is CASKMGVGSYNSPLHF.

V is TRBV10-3 and J is TRBJ2-5, with TRBD2 matching over 8 bases. V lost 10 bases and J lost 10; bases outside the gene matches: 8. The CDR3 length is 11 residues. Germline CDR1 reads ENHRY; CDR2 reads SYGVKD. CDR3 protein: CASRGLEVQYF. CDR3 sequence (DNA): TGTGCCAGCAGGGGACTAGAGGTCCAGTACTTC.

J is TRBJ2-1 and V is TRBV7-6; a weak D match, TRBD2 (5 bases). V was trimmed by 3 bases and J by 8 bases, leaving 8 bases between them. The germline gives CDR1 SGHVS, CDR2 FNYEAQ. This CDR3 spans 12 amino acids. CDR3 sequence: CASSFGVDEQFF. CDR3 in DNA: TGTGCCAGCAGCTTCGGGGTGGATGAGCAGTTCTTC.

This clone came up a few times. The chain recombines TRBV6-6 with TRBJ2-7; no clear D gene. The CDR3 totals 11 residues. Germline V gene sequence: CDR1 MNHNY, CDR2 SVGAGI (reference sequence). V dropped 8 bases and J dropped 1 base, with 6 bases sitting between them. Here the CDR3 reads CASAGSYEQYF. The CDR3 nucleotides are TGTGCCAGCGCAGGTTCCTACGAGCAGTACTTC.

This clone was counted only a few times. The J gene is TRBJ2-1, the V gene TRBV7-2; 14 positions match TRBD2. After removal of 5 bases from V and 4 bases from J, the junction contained 4 bases not matched to a gene. The CDR3 is made up of 16 amino acids. Germline-derived CDR1 and CDR2 are SGHTA and FQGNSA. This CDR3 is CASSPTSGGAYNEQFF. The CDR3 DNA reads as TGTGCCAGCAGCCCGACTAGCGGGGGGGCTTACAATGAGCAGTTCTTC.

This clone has only a few counts. This chain joins TRBV5-1 and TRBJ2-5; TRBD2 matches 9 bases. This CDR3 has 16 amino acids. The V gene end was trimmed by 4 bases and the J gene end by 8 bases; junction bases not matched to a gene: 15. In germline, CDR1 is SGHRS, CDR2 YFSETQ. The CDR3 nucleotides read TGCGCCAGCAGCCTCCGGAAGGAGCGGGGGGAGAGAACCCAGTACTTC. This translates into CASSLRKERGERTQYF. The variable domain in full, completed from reference TRBV5-1 and TRBJ2-5, reads KAGVTQTPRYLIKTRGQQVTLSCSPISGHRSVSWYQQTPGQGLQFLFEYFSETQRNKGNFPGRFSGRQFSNSRSEMNVSTLELGDSALYLCASSLRKERGERTQYFGPGTRLLVL.

This clone occurred a few times. V is TRBV4-3 and J is TRBJ1-5; 9 nucleotides align to TRBD1. Looked up from germline, CDR1 is LGHNA and CDR2 is YSLEER. After removal of 3 bases from V and 7 bases from J, the junction contained 13 bases not matched to a gene. The CDR3 runs 17 residues. DNA for the CDR3: TGCGCCAGCAGCCAGACTGCTCCGGGACAGGGTGGCCAGCCCCAGCATTTT. It is translated as CASSQTAPGQGGQPQHF.

This clone was seen a handful of times. CDR3 DNA: TGTGCCAGTGCCCAGGGGTCCGGGTATGGCTACACCTTC. Amino acid sequence: CASAQGSGYGYTF. V gene TRBV9 combines with J gene TRBJ1-2; TRBD1 is a possible D gene (6 bases). This CDR3 region has 13 residues. Germline CDR1 and CDR2: SGDLS and YYNGEE. With 8 bases removed from V and 5 bases from J, the gap between germline ends came to 16 bases.

This clone has just a few counts. The chain has TRBV7-8 and TRBJ2-7; D may be TRBD2 (6 bases). CDR3 length equals 13 residues. Trimming removed 5 bases from V and 3 bases from J, with 11 bases in between. The germline V gene has CDR1 SGHVS and CDR2 FQNEAQ. In nucleotides, the CDR3 is TGTGCCAGCAGCCCTCGCGGGAACTACGAGCAGTACTTC. Amino acid sequence: CASSPRGNYEQYF.

The chain joins TRBV7-2 to TRBJ2-1, with 11 bases matching TRBD2. The CDR3 consists of 15 residues. CDR1 and CDR2 from the germline V gene are SGHTA and FQGNSA. V lost 11 bases to trimming and J lost 0 bases; unmatched junction nucleotides: 6. CDR3 DNA: TGTGCCGCGGCTAGCGGGGGGAGCTCCTACAATGAGCAGTTCTTC. Translation gives CAAASGGSSYNEQFF.

The chain recombines TRBV7-7 with TRBJ2-5; 12 nucleotides line up with TRBD1. The V gene's germline CDR1 is SSHAT and CDR2 FNYEAQ (reference sequence). With 1 base clipped from V and 5 bases from J, the junction kept 5 bases outside the gene matches. The CDR3 sequence is 16 residues long. This CDR3 is CASSLGGTGGRETQYF. The CDR3 DNA follows: TGTGCCAGCAGCTTAGGAGGGACAGGGGGCAGGGAGACCCAGTACTTC.

This clone showed up just a few times. The chain employs TRBV7-2 and TRBJ2-1; weak D call: TRBD2 (5 bases). CDR1 SGHTA and CDR2 FQGNSA come from the germline V gene. The V end lost 0 bases, the J end lost 0 bases, and 21 bases lay between the germline ends. The CDR3 contains 20 residues. The CDR3 loop is CASSLASTVGPSSSYNEQFF. The CDR3 bases are TGTGCCAGCAGCTTAGCGAGTACTGTGGGCCCTAGCAGCTCCTACAATGAGCAGTTCTTC.

The CDR3 spells CASSSPGGYQDTQYF. The CDR3 DNA reads as TGTGCCAGCTCATCCCCTGGGGGGTACCAGGATACGCAGTATTTT. The chain combines TRBV18 with TRBJ2-3; D is perhaps TRBD2 (6 bases). The germline gives CDR1 KGHSH, CDR2 LQKENI. There are 15 residues in the CDR3. Trimming removed 5 bases at V and 6 bases at J, with 18 bases between.

V usage is TRBV12-5 and J usage is TRBJ1-5; D uncertain. Germline CDR1 and CDR2: LGHNT and FRNRAP. The V and J ends lost 4 bases and 0 bases respectively, with 10 bases between them. The CDR3 spans 15 residues. CDR3 sequence: CASGSPGYSNQPQHF. CDR3 sequence (DNA): TGTGCTAGTGGTTCACCGGGGTATAGCAATCAGCCCCAGCATTTT.

There are a few counts of this clone. CDR3 in DNA: TGCAGTGTAGCCTACAATGAGCAGTTCTTC. Its protein product is CSVAYNEQFF. The chain is built from TRBV20-1 and TRBJ2-1, with no clear D. Germline CDR1 reads DFQATT; CDR2 reads SNEGSKA (reference sequence). The ends were cut back, 7 bases at V and 2 bases at J, with 3 bases in the middle. This CDR3 spans 10 amino acids.